This is a list of T cell receptor beta chains from one sample in a study of Ad26.COV2.S vaccination and SARS-CoV-2 variants. Data came from immunoSEQ multiplex PCR; TCRdb stores just in-frame clones and leaves some out. The data show about 480,000 clones, roughly 87% seen once. The sample consisted of peripheral blood, taken in a trial of Ad26.COV2.S vaccine versus placebo. The receptors derive from a person aged 18-65 years who received the Ad26.COV2.S COVID-19 vaccine or a placebo. Both conserved end residues are part of each CDR3. Each record gives: V gene, CDR3 protein.

TRBV9,CASTVGRGGGGYTF
TRBV5-1,CASSLGGTYEQYF
TRBV6-2/TRBV6-3,CASSGPLNQPQHF
TRBV7-8,CASSFSEPRTDTQYF
TRBV30,CAWSFGNRGSNEQFF
TRBV11-1,CASSLDGPLHF
TRBV30,CAWSVSQGPQYF
TRBV6-4,CASSGQANEKLFF
TRBV5-1,CASSSGLNYEQYF
TRBV2,CASGRPLQGRGTEAFF
TRBV12-3/TRBV12-4,CASRQTPYEQYF
TRBV7-2,CASSATSVGEQYF
TRBV9,CASSLPTSGRGDTQYF
TRBV7-2,CASSLEPGQGAFRGTF
TRBV28,CASTLSFGAEQYF
TRBV5-4,CASSVPSGSYNEQFF
TRBV11-2,CASSLVVGDYTF
TRBV5-1,CASSLKAGGYEQYF
TRBV4-2,CASSQRADGRGGAKNIQYF
TRBV5-4,CASSYSGRSYEQYF
TRBV30,CAWQSEGAGREQFF
TRBV5-1,CASSFPGQGGSGANVLTF
TRBV30,CAWSVLANEKLFF
TRBV28,CASQTGYQPQHF
TRBV20-1,CSASFVNEQFF
TRBV7-8,CASSLGTSRSSEQFF
TRBV5-8,CASSDGAAYEKLFF
TRBV19,CASGKWGTGSLSNQPQHF
TRBV28,CASLNTGGGFEKLFF
TRBV4-3,CASSQSGGQPYEQYF
TRBV30,CAWSVNEQFF
TRBV6-1,CASSEASQVPIYEQYF
TRBV6-2/TRBV6-3,CASSYKNGLQPYYEQYF
TRBV5-1,CASSFPGGGSEQYF
TRBV18,CASSPFIRKSGEQYF
TRBV10-3,CAISYSQNNSPLHF
TRBV19,CASLRTGGRGGYTF
TRBV2,CASSSGQGTYGYTF
TRBV7-9,CATRTVNTGELFF
TRBV7-6,CASSKGSYEQYF
TRBV27,CASTRAFGLTEAFF